This TCR beta chain derives from a study of cytomegalovirus exposure and HLA in healthy donors. The repertoire was sequenced with immunoSEQ multiplex PCR; TCRdb's copy has only in-frame clones and lacks some. The repertoire consists of about 310,000 clones, with 88% occurring once and the leading ten covering 0.9% to 1%. Findings and caveats of the study: Subsequent analysis showed first-cohort TCR clusters tending to co-occur in some 120 validation repertoires.

A remark on this clone: The antigen remains unidentified.

With 5 bases clipped from V and 6 bases from J, the junction kept 11 bases outside the gene matches. The CDR3 consists of 15 residues. CDR1 SGHKS and CDR2 YYEKEE come from the germline V gene (reference sequence). The chain is built from TRBV5-5 and TRBJ2-7, with 10 bases lining up with TRBD1. This TCR derives from a man aged 30 to 45 in good health and CMV-seronegative. Material for sequencing was PBMCs. The CDR3 spells CASRSRDRGLSEQYF. The CDR3 bases are TGTGCCAGCAGGAGCCGGGACAGGGGATTATCCGAGCAGTACTTC. The full variable domain, completed using reference TRBV5-5 and TRBJ2-7, is DAGVTQSPTHLIKTRGQQVTLRCSPISGHKSVSWYQQVLGQGPQFIFQYYEKEERGRGNFPDRFSARQFPNYSSELNVNALLLGDSALYLCASRSRDRGLSEQYFGPGTRLTVT.